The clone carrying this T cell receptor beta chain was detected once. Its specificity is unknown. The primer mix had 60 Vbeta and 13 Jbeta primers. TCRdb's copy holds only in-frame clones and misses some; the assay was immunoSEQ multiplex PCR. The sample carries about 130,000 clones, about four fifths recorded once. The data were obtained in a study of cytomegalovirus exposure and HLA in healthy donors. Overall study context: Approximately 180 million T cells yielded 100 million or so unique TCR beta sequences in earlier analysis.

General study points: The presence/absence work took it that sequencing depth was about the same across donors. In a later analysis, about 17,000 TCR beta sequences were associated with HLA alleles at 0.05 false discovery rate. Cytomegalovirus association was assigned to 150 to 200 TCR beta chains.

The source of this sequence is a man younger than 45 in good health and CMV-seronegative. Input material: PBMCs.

The CDR3 sequence is CASSFRTGREKLFF. CDR3 DNA sequence: TGTGCCAGCAGCTTCCGGACAGGGAGGGAAAAACTGTTTTTT. The chain employs TRBV11-2 and TRBJ1-4, with 8 bases aligning to TRBD1. The CDR3 totals 14 residues. Germline CDR1 reads SGHAT; CDR2 reads FQNNGV. V trimming: 3 bases; J trimming: 8 bases; junction bases outside the gene matches: 5.